This T cell receptor beta chain derives from a study of radiation and T cells in renal cell carcinoma. General study findings and limits: In blood, top tumor clones expanded by 2 weeks, shrinking by 4. No pretreatment tumor biopsies were available for baseline clonotypes.

Time point defined: blood 2 weeks post-SBRT. Treatment defined: 15 Gy SBRT to primary tumor, nephrectomy 4 weeks later. V gave up 7 bases and J gave up 4 bases, with 5 bases separating them. Germline V gene sequence: CDR1 MNHEY, CDR2 SVGAGI. The CDR3 is 11 amino acids. Produced via immunoSEQ multiplex PCR; TCRdb's table is partial and in-frame only. The table lists 120,000 or so clones, 81% of them singletons, with 5.8% in the top ten. The count of this clone is one. What it binds is not known. Sequences were derived from blood, sampled from a patient whose treatment included radiotherapy and nephrectomy. The TCR sequence derives from a man in his fifties or sixties with renal cell carcinoma. The chain joins TRBV6-5 to TRBJ2-1; no clear D. DNA for the CDR3: TGTGCCAGCACCATATACAATGAGCAGTTCTTC. This codes for CASTIYNEQFF.